This paragraph reports one TCR beta chain. High-throughput TCR beta sequencing covered peripheral CD8+ and CD4+ T cells. Reverse transcription of about 0.5 to 1 ug RNA used random hexamers. The method of amplification for TCR beta CDR3 was immunoSEQ multiplex PCR, covering 54 Vbeta and 13 Jbeta. MiXCR, run by TCRdb on the immunoSEQ multiplex PCR reads, gives a single entry per CDR3 protein. The data contain roughly 300,000 distinct CDR3 sequences, approximately 84% of them singletons. These data are taken from a study of CD8 T cells in Susac syndrome. V shed 0 bases and J shed 8 bases, with 13 bases lying between them. Germline V gene lookup returns CDR1 MGHRA and CDR2 YSYEKL. The CDR3 runs 14 residues.

This chain connects TRBV4-1 to TRBJ1-2, with a weak D call TRBD1 (5 bases). The sequencing input was CD8+ T cells from PBMCs. This receptor was identified in a human donor with multiple sclerosis. For the CDR3, the DNA is TGCGCCAGCAGCCAAGACCGAGGGGCGCGGGGCTACACCTTC. Its protein product is CASSQDRGARGYTF.